One T cell receptor beta chain is described in this entry. CDR1 and CDR2 (germline): KGHDR, SFDVKD. The germline V and J ends were trimmed by 10 bases and 9 bases, with 12 bases remaining between them. This CDR3 is 11 amino acids long. Individuals aged roughly 18 to 95 years were recruited from roughly 22 US areas. Clinical history reported by participants formed the basis on which cohorts were assigned. Contact with a PCR-confirmed or clinician-diagnosed COVID-19 case occurred within 2 weeks of entry. This sample stems from a study of blood T cell repertoires in COVID-19. The method was immunoSEQ multiplex PCR; TCRdb's version includes in-frame clones alone and lacks a portion of them. The sample contains some 240,000 clones, around 84% of which appear only once.

The gene calls are TRBV24-1 and TRBJ1-5; TRBD1 is a possible D gene (5 bases). The TCR comes from a woman in her forties or fifties who had been exposed to COVID-19. Sample: PBMCs or T cells enriched from blood (not recorded which). This chain's CDR3 is CATGPLGPQHF. CDR3 in DNA: TGTGCCACGGGGCCCCTGGGGCCCCAGCATTTT.